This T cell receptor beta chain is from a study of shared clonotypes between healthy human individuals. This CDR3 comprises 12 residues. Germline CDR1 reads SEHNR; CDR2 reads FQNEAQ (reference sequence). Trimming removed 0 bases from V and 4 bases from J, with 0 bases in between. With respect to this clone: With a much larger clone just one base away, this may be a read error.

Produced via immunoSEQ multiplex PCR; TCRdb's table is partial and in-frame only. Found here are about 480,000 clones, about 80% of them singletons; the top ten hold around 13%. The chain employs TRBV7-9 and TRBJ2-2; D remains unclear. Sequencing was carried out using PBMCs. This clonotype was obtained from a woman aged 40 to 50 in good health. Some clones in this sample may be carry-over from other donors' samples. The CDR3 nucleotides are TGTGCCAGCAGCTTAGCCACCGGGGAGCTGTTTTTT. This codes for CASSLATGELFF.